Following are 11 T cell receptor beta chains from one sample sequenced in a study of cytomegalovirus exposure and HLA in healthy donors. The method was immunoSEQ multiplex PCR; TCRdb's version includes in-frame clones alone and lacks a portion of them. The profile covers 250,000 to 400,000 clones, with nearly 90% appearing a single time and over 0.9% taken by the ten largest. Material for sequencing was PBMCs. The receptors originated from a man aged 25 to 40 in good health and CMV-seronegative.

The chain couples TRBV10-3 to TRBJ1-1; no clear D. Looked up from germline, CDR1 is ENHRY and CDR2 is SYGVKD. The V end lost 4 bases, the J end lost 2 bases, and 8 bases lay between the germline ends. CDR3 length: 13 residues. DNA of the CDR3: TGTGCCATCAGTGGGACTCTCAACACTGAAGCTTTCTTT. It codes for CAISGTLNTEAFF.

The V call is TRBV5-6, the J call TRBJ2-3, with TRBD2 identical over 11 bases. Germline V gene lookup returns CDR1 SGHDT and CDR2 YYEEEE. Losses at the gene ends were 0 bases for V and 0 bases for J; bases not matched to a gene: 3. The CDR3 length is 17 residues. The CDR3 spells CASSLGLAGGSTDTQYF. The CDR3 coding sequence is TGTGCCAGCAGCTTGGGGCTAGCGGGGGGAAGCACAGATACGCAGTATTTT.

This chain uses TRBV5-1 with TRBJ1-2; 7 bases line up with TRBD1. V trimming: 4 bases; J trimming: 7 bases; junction bases outside the gene matches: 7. The V gene's germline CDR1 is SGHRS and CDR2 YFSETQ. CDR3 size: 13 residues. Here the CDR3 reads CASSAEGAVGYTF. The CDR3 nucleotides read TGCGCCAGCAGCGCAGAGGGGGCGGTTGGCTACACCTTC.

The DNA for the CDR3 is TGTGCCAGCAGTGATAAAAACCAAGAGACCCAGTACTTC. Its translation: CASSDKNQETQYF. This rearrangement joins TRBV2 to TRBJ2-5; D is undetermined. Germline V gene sequence: CDR1 SNHLY, CDR2 FYNNEI. V was pared by 3 bases and J by 0 bases, with 5 bases between. This CDR3 comprises 13 residues.

The genes are TRBV7-2 and TRBJ1-2, with TRBD1 matching over 7 bases. Losses at the gene ends were 4 bases for V and 0 bases for J; bases not matched to a gene: 8. CDR3 length equals 16 residues. CDR1 and CDR2 from the germline V gene are SGHTA and FQGNSA. CDR3 nucleotides: TGTGCCAGCAGCTGGACGAGAGGACAGGCTAACTATGGCTACACCTTC. This encodes CASSWTRGQANYGYTF.

This clone appeared a few times. This sequence joins TRBV7-9 and TRBJ1-2; no firm D call. The V end was cut by 5 bases, the J end by 4 bases, with 5 bases between. The CDR3 length is 11 residues. Germline V gene sequence: CDR1 SEHNR, CDR2 FQNEAQ (reference sequence). The CDR3 sequence: CASSPSYGYTF. CDR3 in DNA: TGTGCCAGCAGCCCATCCTATGGCTACACCTTC.

As DNA, the CDR3 is TGTGCCAGCAGCGTAGAAGACTATCCAGATACGCAGTATTTT. Translating it yields CASSVEDYPDTQYF. J is TRBJ2-3 and V is TRBV9; maybe TRBD2 (5 bases). Germline V gene sequence: CDR1 SGDLS, CDR2 YYNGEE. This CDR3 is built from 14 residues. The germline V and J ends were trimmed by 0 bases and 4 bases, with 9 bases remaining between them.

The chain recombines TRBV11-2 with TRBJ2-1; 10 bases map to TRBD1. Trimming removed 0 bases from V and 6 bases from J; junction bases left unmatched: 5. Germline loops: CDR1 SGHAT, CDR2 FQNNGV. The CDR3 contains 16 residues. CDR3 DNA: TGTGCCAGCAGCTTAGATCCCAGGGACAGGGGCAATGAGCAGTTCTTC. Translating gives CASSLDPRDRGNEQFF.

The chain uses TRBV7-2 and TRBJ2-3, with 11 bases that match TRBD2. The CDR3 extends over 17 amino acids. J gave up 0 bases and V 5 bases, and 7 bases lay outside the gene matches. From germline, CDR1 is SGHTA and CDR2 FQGNSA. The CDR3 loop reads CASSPRLAGISTDTQYF. CDR3 DNA: TGTGCCAGCAGCCCCAGACTAGCGGGGATTAGCACAGATACGCAGTATTTT.

The chain has TRBV19 and TRBJ2-2, with 8 bases that match TRBD1. Germline V gives CDR1 LNHDA, CDR2 SQIVND (reference sequence). The CDR3 is made up of 16 amino acids. J was trimmed by 6 bases and V by 7 bases; bases with no gene match: 13. The CDR3 region is CASTARGRLVAGELFF. The CDR3, as DNA: TGTGCCAGTACTGCCAGGGGGCGGTTAGTGGCCGGGGAGCTGTTTTTT.

The chain recombines TRBV19 with TRBJ1-2; 9 nucleotides agree with TRBD1. Germline V gene sequence: CDR1 LNHDA, CDR2 SQIVND (reference sequence). With V trimmed by 5 bases and J by 4 bases, 17 bases remained unmatched. The CDR3 has 18 residues. Here the CDR3 reads CASSSPWTGAVNGYGYTF. The CDR3, as DNA: TGTGCCAGTAGTTCTCCCTGGACAGGGGCTGTGAACGGCTATGGCTACACCTTC.